The 6 T cell receptor beta chains below all came from one sample that was sequenced in a study of response to subunit inactivated influenza vaccine. From the RT-PCR reads, TCRdb called clonotypes with MiXCR, one entry per CDR3 protein. Of 500,000 or so distinct CDR3 sequences in the sample, about 15% were seen once. The material was CD4+ T cells sorted from PBMCs, obtained around 25 months after vaccination. Every receptor here comes from a man between 50 and 69 years old who received an inactivated influenza vaccine.

This clonotype was detected only a few times. This chain uses TRBV3-1 with TRBJ2-7; possibly TRBD1 for D (6 bases). This CDR3 comprises 15 residues. Germline CDR1 is LGHDT and CDR2 is YNNKEL (reference sequence). Trimming stripped 1 base from V and 3 bases from J, with 13 bases between. CDR3 amino acids: CASSQATGGFYEQYF. For the CDR3, the DNA is TGTGCCAGCAGCCAAGCGACAGGTGGATTCTACGAGCAGTACTTC.

This clonotype was seen ten or more times. This chain uses TRBV7-9 with TRBJ1-3, with D uncertain. The CDR3 has 13 residues. Trimming pared 7 bases from V and 4 bases from J, leaving 11 bases between. Germline V gene data show CDR1 as SEHNR and CDR2 as FQNEAQ (reference sequence). DNA of the CDR3: TGTGCCAGCAACCTGGACGTCGGAAACACCATATATTTT. It yields the protein CASNLDVGNTIYF.

The CDR3 DNA reads as TGCAGTGCCAGGACAGGGAAAAATTCACCCCTCCACTTT. Translated: CSARTGKNSPLHF. The chain has TRBV20-1 and TRBJ1-6, with 8 bases matching TRBD1. Looked up from germline, CDR1 is DFQATT and CDR2 is SNEGSKA (reference sequence). V dropped 6 bases and J dropped 7; count of bases not matched to a gene: 5. This CDR3 is built from 13 residues.

There are a few counts of this clonotype. This rearrangement joins TRBV5-1 to TRBJ2-1, with 9 bases fitting TRBD1. Germline CDR1 reads SGHRS; CDR2 reads YFSETQ. The CDR3 is 16 residues long. J was trimmed by 2 bases and V by 3 bases; bases with no gene match: 6. The CDR3 is CASSWGQGSAYNEQFF. The CDR3 DNA reads TGCGCCAGCAGCTGGGGACAGGGATCTGCCTACAATGAGCAGTTCTTC.

The chain carries TRBV7-6 and TRBJ2-5, with D possibly matching TRBD1 (6 bases). The V end lost 5 bases, the J end lost 2 bases, and 18 bases lay between the germline ends. The CDR3 totals 16 residues. The germline gives CDR1 SGHVS, CDR2 FNYEAQ. CDR3: CASSAPGGARQETQYF. CDR3 DNA sequence: TGTGCCAGCAGCGCTCCTGGGGGCGCGAGGCAAGAGACCCAGTACTTC. Based on the CDR3 plus reference TRBV7-6 and TRBJ2-5, the full variable domain is GAGVSQSPRYKVTKRGQDVALRCDPISGHVSLYWYRQALGQGPEFLTYFNYEAQQDKSGLPNDRFSAERPEGSISTLTIQRTEQRDSAMYRCASSAPGGARQETQYFGPGTRLLVL.

This clonotype was seen many times. This rearrangement joins TRBV5-1 to TRBJ2-7; no definite D call. There are 14 residues in the CDR3. The germline V gene encodes CDR1 SGHRS and CDR2 YFSETQ. V lost 1 base to trimming and J lost 5 bases, with 13 bases between them. The DNA of the CDR3 is TGCGCCAGCAGCTTGACGGGTGGTATCCACGAGCAGTACTTC. Translated, it gives CASSLTGGIHEQYF.